This T cell receptor (beta chain) derives from a study of blood T cell repertoires in COVID-19. Study summary: PBMCs, B-cell-depleted T cells, or T cells were the source of the cDNA or gDNA that made up the material.

The V gene's germline CDR1 is MDHEN and CDR2 SYDVKM. The CDR3 runs 20 residues. A remark on this clone: Germline is not matched at one junction end, which may reflect a read error.

How the authors handled the data: By means of reference gene primer amplification, nucleated cell counts were estimated. The method was immunoSEQ multiplex PCR; TCRdb's version includes in-frame clones alone and lacks a portion of them. V, J and clone size derive from that table, while D and trimming were established from the DNA sequence. Of around 130,000 clones listed, roughly 90% are singletons. The chain recombines TRBV28 with TRBJ2-1; tentatively, D is TRBD1 (6 bases). Sequenced input: peripheral blood. This clonotype was obtained from a man aged 60 to 69 with COVID-19, enrolled during active disease. The CDR3 sequence is CASRLLGGLGEGIPHNEQFF. CDR3 nucleotides: TGTGCCAGCAGGTTATTAGGGGGTTTAGGGGAAGGAATACCTCACAATGAGCAGTTCTTC.